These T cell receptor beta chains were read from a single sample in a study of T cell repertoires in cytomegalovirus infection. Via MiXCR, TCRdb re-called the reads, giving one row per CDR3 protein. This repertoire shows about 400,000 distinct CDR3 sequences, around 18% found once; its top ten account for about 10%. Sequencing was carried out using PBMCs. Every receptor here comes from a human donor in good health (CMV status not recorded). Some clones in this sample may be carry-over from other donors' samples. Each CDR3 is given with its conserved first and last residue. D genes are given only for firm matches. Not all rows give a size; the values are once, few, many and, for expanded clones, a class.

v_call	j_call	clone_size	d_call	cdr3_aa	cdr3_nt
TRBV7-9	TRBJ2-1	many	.	CASSRGNSYNEQFF	TGTGCCAGCAGCCGGGGAAACTCCTACAATGAGCAGTTCTTC
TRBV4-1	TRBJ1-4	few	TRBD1	CASSLSGGEKLFF	TGCGCCAGCAGCCTTTCAGGGGGTGAAAAACTGTTTTTT
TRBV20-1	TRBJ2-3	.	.	CSAEGGGDTQYF	TGCAGTGCGGAAGGGGGGGGAGATACGCAGTATTTT
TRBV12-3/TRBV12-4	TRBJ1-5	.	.	CASSLFRTSNQPQHF	TGTGCCAGCAGTTTGTTTAGGACTAGCAATCAGCCCCAGCATTTT
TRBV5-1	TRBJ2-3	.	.	CASSLFGPTSTDTQYF	TGCGCCAGCAGCTTGTTCGGCCCCACGAGCACAGATACGCAGTATTTT
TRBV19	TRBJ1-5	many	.	CASSMSPGTGNQPQHF	TGTGCCAGTAGTATGTCACCGGGGACCGGCAATCAGCCCCAGCATTTT
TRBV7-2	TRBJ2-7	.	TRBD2	CASSLVLAGGHEQYF	TGTGCCAGCAGCTTAGTTCTAGCGGGGGGCCACGAGCAGTACTTC
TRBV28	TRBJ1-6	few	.	CASSLPGGHNSPLHF	TGTGCCAGCAGTTTACCCGGGGGCCATAATTCACCCCTCCACTTT
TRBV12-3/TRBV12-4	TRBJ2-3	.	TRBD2	CASSLPLAGGSPTQYF	TGTGCCAGCAGTCTCCCTCTAGCGGGAGGGAGTCCGACGCAGTATTTT
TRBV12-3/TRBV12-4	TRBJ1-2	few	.	CASTTRGFLTF	TGTGCCAGCACCACCCGGGGATTCCTCACCTTC
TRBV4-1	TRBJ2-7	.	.	CASSQVGRSYEQYF	TGCGCCAGCAGCCAAGTGGGTAGGTCCTACGAGCAGTACTTC
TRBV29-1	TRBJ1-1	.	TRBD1	CSVAQGEANTEAFF	TGCAGCGTCGCACAGGGGGAGGCGAACACTGAAGCTTTCTTT
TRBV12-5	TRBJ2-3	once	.	CASGFDGRATDTQYF	TGTGCTAGTGGTTTTGACGGGAGAGCCACAGATACGCAGTATTTT
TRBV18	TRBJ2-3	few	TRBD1	CASSTTTGGTDTQYF	TGTGCCAGCTCAACAACTACAGGGGGCACAGATACGCAGTATTTT
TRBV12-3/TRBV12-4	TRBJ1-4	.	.	CASRVGTNEKLFF	TGTGCCAGCAGGGTGGGAACTAATGAAAAACTGTTTTTT
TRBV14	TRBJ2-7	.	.	CASSQESPSYEQYF	TGTGCCAGCAGCCAAGAATCCCCGAGCTACGAGCAGTACTTC
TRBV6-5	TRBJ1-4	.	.	CASSYTRHILGEKLFF	TGTGCCAGCAGTTACACCAGACATATCCTTGGAGAAAAACTGTTTTTT
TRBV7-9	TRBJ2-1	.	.	CASSTSSNYNEQFF	TGTGCCAGCAGCACCTCGTCCAACTACAATGAGCAGTTCTTC
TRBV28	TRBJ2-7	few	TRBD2	CASSLGWSGGMGEQYF	TGTGCCAGCAGTTTAGGGTGGAGCGGGGGCATGGGCGAGCAGTACTTC
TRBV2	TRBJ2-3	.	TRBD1	CASRSQGALSTDTQYF	TGTGCCAGCAGATCTCAGGGGGCTCTTAGCACAGATACGCAGTATTTT
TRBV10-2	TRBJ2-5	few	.	CASSSDTSRGTQYF	TGCGCCAGCAGTTCGGACACTTCGCGGGGGACCCAGTACTTC
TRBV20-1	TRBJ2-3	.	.	CSAPDVTDTQYF	TGCAGTGCACCGGACGTAACAGATACGCAGTATTTT
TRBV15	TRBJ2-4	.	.	CATSHGAAKNIQYF	TGTGCCACCAGCCACGGAGCGGCCAAAAACATTCAGTACTTC
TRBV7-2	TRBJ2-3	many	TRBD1	CASSLWGQGGSDTQYF	TGTGCCAGCAGCTTATGGGGACAGGGAGGGTCAGATACGCAGTATTTT
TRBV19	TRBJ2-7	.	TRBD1	CASTQGQGFEQYF	TGTGCCAGTACTCAAGGACAGGGATTCGAGCAGTACTTC
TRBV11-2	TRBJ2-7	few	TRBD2	CASSPRGGLAGDEQYF	TGTGCCAGCAGCCCCCGAGGAGGACTAGCGGGAGACGAGCAGTACTTC
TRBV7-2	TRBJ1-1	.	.	CASSFSTDTPFF	TGTGCCAGCAGCTTCTCGACAGACACCCCTTTCTTT
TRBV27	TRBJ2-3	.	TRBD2	CASSLLAGAPTDTQYF	TGTGCCAGCAGTTTACTAGCGGGGGCACCTACAGATACGCAGTATTTT
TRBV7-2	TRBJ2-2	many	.	CASSPAGGTGELFF	TGTGCCAGCAGCCCAGCTGGGGGAACCGGGGAGCTGTTTTTT
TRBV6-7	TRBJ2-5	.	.	CASSFDGRQETQYF	TGTGCCAGCAGTTTTGACGGGAGACAAGAGACCCAGTACTTC
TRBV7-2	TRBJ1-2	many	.	CASRRTANYGYTF	TGTGCCAGCAGGCGGACAGCTAACTATGGCTACACCTTC
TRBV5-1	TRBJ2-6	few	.	CASSGRTDSGANVLTF	TGCGCCAGCAGCGGGCGGACAGACTCTGGGGCCAACGTCCTGACTTTC
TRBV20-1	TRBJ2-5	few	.	CSARGNFRGETQYF	TGCAGTGCTAGAGGAAACTTTCGGGGGGAGACCCAGTACTTC
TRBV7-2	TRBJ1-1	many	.	CASSSHPGRMGPEAFF	TGTGCCAGCAGCTCCCACCCCGGACGCATGGGACCTGAAGCTTTCTTT
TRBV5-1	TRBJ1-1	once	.	CASSLTGMNIEAFF	TGCGCCAGCAGCTTGACGGGGATGAACATTGAAGCTTTCTTT
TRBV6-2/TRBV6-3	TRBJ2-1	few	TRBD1	CASRPGGPLNKQFF	TGTGCCAGCAGACCAGGGGGTCCTCTAAATAAGCAGTTCTTC
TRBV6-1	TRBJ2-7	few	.	CASSVWGSYEQYF	TGTGCCAGCAGTGTTTGGGGTTCCTACGAGCAGTACTTC
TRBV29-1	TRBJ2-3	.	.	CSVGGLDTQYF	TGCAGCGTTGGGGGTTTAGATACGCAGTATTTT
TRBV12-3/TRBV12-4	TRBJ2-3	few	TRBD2	CASSLGAGGPEDTQYF	TGTGCCAGCAGTTTAGGAGCGGGGGGGCCCGAAGATACGCAGTATTTT
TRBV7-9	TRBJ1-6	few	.	CASSPRGVPDSPLHF	TGTGCCAGCAGCCCTCGAGGGGTCCCTGATTCACCCCTCCACTTT
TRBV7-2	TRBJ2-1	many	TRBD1	CASSRTGNNEQFF	TGTGCCAGCAGCCGGACAGGAAACAATGAGCAGTTCTTC
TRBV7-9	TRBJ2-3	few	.	CASRMGAADTQYF	TGTGCCAGCAGAATGGGGGCCGCAGATACGCAGTATTTT
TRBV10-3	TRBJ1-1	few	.	CAIRDSLNTEAFF	TGTGCCATCAGAGACAGTTTGAACACTGAAGCTTTCTTT
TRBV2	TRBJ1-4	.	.	CASSVGPGDEKLFF	TGTGCCAGCAGTGTCGGCCCCGGAGACGAAAAACTGTTTTTT
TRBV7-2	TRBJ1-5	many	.	CASSLDHQPQHF	TGTGCCAGCAGCTTAGATCATCAGCCCCAGCATTTT
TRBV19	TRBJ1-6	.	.	CASSLRAGAFSPLHF	TGTGCCAGTAGTCTCCGGGCAGGGGCCTTTTCACCCCTCCACTTT
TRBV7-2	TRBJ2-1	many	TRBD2	CASQPGTSPFGEQFF	TGTGCCAGCCAACCTGGGACTAGTCCCTTTGGTGAGCAGTTCTTC
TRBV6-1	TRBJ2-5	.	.	CASSYPPQTQYF	TGTGCCAGCAGTTACCCCCCCCAGACCCAGTACTTC
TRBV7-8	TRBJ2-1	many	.	CASSSPQEQFF	TGTGCCAGCAGCTCCCCCCAGGAGCAGTTCTTC
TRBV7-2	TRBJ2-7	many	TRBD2	CASSLERTSGTQYF	TGTGCCAGCAGCTTAGAGCGGACTAGCGGGACGCAGTACTTC
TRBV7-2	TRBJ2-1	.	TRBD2	CASADDGGAYNEQFF	TGTGCCAGCGCGGACGACGGGGGGGCCTACAATGAGCAGTTCTTC
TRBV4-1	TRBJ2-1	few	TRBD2	CASSPLGLGPNEQFF	TGCGCCAGCAGCCCACTGGGACTAGGCCCCAATGAGCAGTTCTTC
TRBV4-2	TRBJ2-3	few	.	CASSHPRTDTQYF	TGTGCCAGCAGCCACCCCAGGACAGATACGCAGTATTTT
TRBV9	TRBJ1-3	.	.	CASSVGVAGNTIYF	TGTGCCAGCAGCGTAGGGGTTGCTGGAAACACCATATATTTT
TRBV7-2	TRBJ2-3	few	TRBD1	CASSLDRGYTDTQYF	TGTGCCAGCAGCTTGGACAGGGGGTACACAGATACGCAGTATTTT